This T cell receptor beta chain is from a study of tissue T cells after allogeneic stem cell transplantation. Study as a whole: Every graft-versus-host disease patient had gastrointestinal disease and got several lines of graft-versus-host disease therapy. Smaller viable blood or marrow samples skipped sorting for direct DNA extraction. Overall study results and limits: Few T cell clones were shared across patients, but motif clusters showed tissue-specific shared signatures. The study did not identify alloreactive or antigen-specific tissue TCRs, and some clones might be persisting host cells.

Profiled with immunoSEQ multiplex PCR; TCRdb holds only in-frame clones, not every one. This table holds 26,000 or so clones, 75% to 95% found once. Regarding this clone: Its antigen remains unknown.

This CDR3 comprises 16 residues. Germline assignment: CDR1 LGHDT and CDR2 YNNKEL (reference sequence). The V gene end was trimmed by 3 bases and the J gene end by 3 bases; junction bases not matched to a gene: 10. This TCR was recovered from a male donor aged 60 or older who later had graft-versus-host disease after an allogeneic stem cell transplant. The V and J genes are TRBV3-1 (or the pseudogene TRBV3-2) and TRBJ1-2; 7 positions agree with TRBD1. This specimen was blood, taken before transplantation. CDR3 protein: CASSQGRTGHYYGYTF. The CDR3 DNA sequence: TGTGCCAGCAGCCAGGGTCGGACAGGACACTACTATGGCTACACCTTC.